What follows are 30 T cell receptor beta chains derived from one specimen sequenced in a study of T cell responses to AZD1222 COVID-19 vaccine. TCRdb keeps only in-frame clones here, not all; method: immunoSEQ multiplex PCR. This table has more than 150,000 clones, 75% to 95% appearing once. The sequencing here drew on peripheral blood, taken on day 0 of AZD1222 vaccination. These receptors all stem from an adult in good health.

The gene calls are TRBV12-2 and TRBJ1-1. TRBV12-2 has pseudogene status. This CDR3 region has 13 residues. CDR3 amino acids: CASRPRSTPEAFF. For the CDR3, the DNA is TGTGCAAGTCGCCCCCGTAGTACCCCCGAAGCTTTCTTT.

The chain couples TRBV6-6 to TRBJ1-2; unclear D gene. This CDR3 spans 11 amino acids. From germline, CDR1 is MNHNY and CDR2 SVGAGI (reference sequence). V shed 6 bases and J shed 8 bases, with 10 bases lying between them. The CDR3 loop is CASSHLGGYTF. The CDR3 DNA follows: TGTGCCAGCAGCCACCTTGGGGGCTACACCTTC.

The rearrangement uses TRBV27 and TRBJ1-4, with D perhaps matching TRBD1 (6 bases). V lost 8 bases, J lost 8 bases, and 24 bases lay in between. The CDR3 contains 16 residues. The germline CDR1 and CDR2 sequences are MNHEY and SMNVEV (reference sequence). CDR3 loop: CASALETMDRREKLFF. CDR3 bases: TGTGCCAGCGCGTTGGAGACGATGGACAGACGGGAAAAACTGTTTTTT.

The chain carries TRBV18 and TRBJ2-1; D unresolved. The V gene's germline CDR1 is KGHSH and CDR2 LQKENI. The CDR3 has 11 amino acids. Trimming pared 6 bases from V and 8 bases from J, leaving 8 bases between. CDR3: CASSPYDEQFF. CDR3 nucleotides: TGTGCCAGCTCTCCGTATGATGAGCAGTTCTTC. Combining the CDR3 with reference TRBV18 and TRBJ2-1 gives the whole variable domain NAGVMQNPRHLVRRRGQEARLRCSPMKGHSHVYWYRQLPEEGLKFMVYLQKENIIDESGMPKERFSAEFPKEGPSILRIQQVVRGDSAAYFCASSPYDEQFFGPGTRLTVL.

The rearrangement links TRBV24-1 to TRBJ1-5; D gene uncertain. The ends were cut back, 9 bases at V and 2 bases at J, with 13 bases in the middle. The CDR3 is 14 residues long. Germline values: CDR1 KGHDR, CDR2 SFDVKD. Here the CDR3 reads CATGGQAGNQPQHF. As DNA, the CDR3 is TGTGCCACCGGAGGTCAAGCGGGCAATCAGCCCCAGCATTTT.

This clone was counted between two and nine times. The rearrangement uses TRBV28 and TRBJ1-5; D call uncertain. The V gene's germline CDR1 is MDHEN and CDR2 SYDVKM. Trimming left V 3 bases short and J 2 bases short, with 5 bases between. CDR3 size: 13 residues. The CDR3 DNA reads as TGTGCCAGCAGTTTGAACGGCAATCAGCCCCAGCATTTT. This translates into CASSLNGNQPQHF.

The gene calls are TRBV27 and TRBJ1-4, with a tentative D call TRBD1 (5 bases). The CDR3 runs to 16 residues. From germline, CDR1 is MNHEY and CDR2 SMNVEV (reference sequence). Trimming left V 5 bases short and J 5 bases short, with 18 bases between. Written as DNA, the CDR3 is TGTGCCAGCAGTCGATCAGCAGCAGGGAAAAATGAAAAACTGTTTTTT. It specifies CASSRSAAGKNEKLFF.

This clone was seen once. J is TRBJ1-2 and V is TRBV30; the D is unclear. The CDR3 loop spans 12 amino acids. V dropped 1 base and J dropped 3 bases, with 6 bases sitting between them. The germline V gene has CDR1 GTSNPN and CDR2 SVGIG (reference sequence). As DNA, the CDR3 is TGTGCCTGGAGTGAGTACGACTATGGCTACACCTTC. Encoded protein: CAWSEYDYGYTF.

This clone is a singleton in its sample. The DNA for the CDR3 is TGTGCCAGCAGCACGGGCCCAGCCCCAGATACGCAGTATTTT. As protein: CASSTGPAPDTQYF. The chain is built from TRBV7-3 and TRBJ2-3; D is undetermined. The germline V and J ends were trimmed by 5 bases and 4 bases, with 13 bases remaining between them. There are 14 residues in the CDR3. In germline, CDR1 is SGHTA, CDR2 FQGTGA.

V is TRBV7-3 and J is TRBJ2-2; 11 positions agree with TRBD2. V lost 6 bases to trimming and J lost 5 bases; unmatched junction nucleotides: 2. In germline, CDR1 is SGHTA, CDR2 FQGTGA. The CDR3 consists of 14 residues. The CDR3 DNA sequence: TGTGCCAGCAGTAGCGGGAGGGGAACCGGGGAGCTGTTTTTT. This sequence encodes CASSSGRGTGELFF. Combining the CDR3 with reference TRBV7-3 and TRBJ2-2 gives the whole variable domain GAGVSQTPSNKVTEKGKYVELRCDPISGHTALYWYRQSLGQGPEFLIYFQGTGAADDSGLPNDRFFAVRPEGSVSTLKIQRTERGDSAVYLCASSSGRGTGELFFGEGSRLTVL.

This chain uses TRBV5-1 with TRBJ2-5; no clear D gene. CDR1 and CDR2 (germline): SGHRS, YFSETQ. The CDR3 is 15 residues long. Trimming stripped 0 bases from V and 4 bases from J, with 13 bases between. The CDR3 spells CASSLAQSPPETQYF. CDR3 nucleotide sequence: TGCGCCAGCAGCTTGGCCCAGTCCCCCCCAGAGACCCAGTACTTC.

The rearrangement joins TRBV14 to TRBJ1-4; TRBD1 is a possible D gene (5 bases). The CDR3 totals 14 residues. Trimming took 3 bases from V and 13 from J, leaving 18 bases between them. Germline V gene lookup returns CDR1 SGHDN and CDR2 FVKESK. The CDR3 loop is CASSQTVSAVGLFF. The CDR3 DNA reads TGTGCCAGCAGCCAGACAGTTTCTGCGGTTGGACTGTTTTTT.

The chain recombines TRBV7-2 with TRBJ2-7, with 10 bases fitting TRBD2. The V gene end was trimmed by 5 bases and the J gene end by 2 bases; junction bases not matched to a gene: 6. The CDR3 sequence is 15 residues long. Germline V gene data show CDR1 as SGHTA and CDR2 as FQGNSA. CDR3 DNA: TGTGCCAGCAGCCCAAGGCTAGCGGGAGCCTACGAGCAGTACTTC. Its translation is CASSPRLAGAYEQYF.

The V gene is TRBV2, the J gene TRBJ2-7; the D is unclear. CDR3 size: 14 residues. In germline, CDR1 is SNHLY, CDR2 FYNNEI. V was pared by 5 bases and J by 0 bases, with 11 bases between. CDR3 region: CASSRTVPSYEQYF. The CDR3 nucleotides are TGTGCCAGCAGTCGGACGGTGCCCTCCTACGAGCAGTACTTC.

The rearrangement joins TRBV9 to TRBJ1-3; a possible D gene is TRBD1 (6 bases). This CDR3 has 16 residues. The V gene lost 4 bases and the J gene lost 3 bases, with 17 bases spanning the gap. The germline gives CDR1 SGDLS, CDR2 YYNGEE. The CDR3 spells CASSLEGGLYGNTIYF. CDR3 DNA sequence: TGTGCCAGCAGCTTAGAGGGGGGGCTATATGGAAACACCATATATTTT.

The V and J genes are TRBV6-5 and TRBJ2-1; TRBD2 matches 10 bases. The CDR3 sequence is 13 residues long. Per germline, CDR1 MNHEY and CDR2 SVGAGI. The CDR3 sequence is CGVRSGRANEQFF. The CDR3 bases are TGTGGGGTTAGGAGCGGGAGGGCCAATGAGCAGTTCTTC.

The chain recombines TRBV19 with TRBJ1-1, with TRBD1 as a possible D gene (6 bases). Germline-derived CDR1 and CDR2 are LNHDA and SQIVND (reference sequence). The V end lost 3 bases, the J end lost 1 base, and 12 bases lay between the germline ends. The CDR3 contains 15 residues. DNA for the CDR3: TGTGCCAGTAGTATTTCCCGACAGGCGAACACTGAAGCTTTCTTT. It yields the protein CASSISRQANTEAFF.

The CDR3 DNA follows: TGCGCCAGCAGCTCTAGCGGGAGTTACTACGAGCAGTACTTC. This codes for CASSSSGSYYEQYF. This sequence joins TRBV5-1 and TRBJ2-7, with TRBD2 matching over 10 bases. CDR3 size: 14 residues. Germline CDR1 and CDR2: SGHRS and YFSETQ. J was trimmed by 3 bases and V by 3 bases; bases with no gene match: 3.

CDR3: CASSSPMGVRTEAFF. DNA for the CDR3: TGTGCCAGCAGTTCTCCCATGGGGGTACGCACTGAAGCTTTCTTT. V usage is TRBV6-2 or TRBV6-3 and J usage is TRBJ1-1, with TRBD1 as a possible D gene (5 bases). V lost 4 bases and J 4 bases, leaving 16 bases between the germline ends. CDR1 is MNHEY and CDR2 is SVGEGT in the germline V gene. The CDR3 extends over 15 amino acids.

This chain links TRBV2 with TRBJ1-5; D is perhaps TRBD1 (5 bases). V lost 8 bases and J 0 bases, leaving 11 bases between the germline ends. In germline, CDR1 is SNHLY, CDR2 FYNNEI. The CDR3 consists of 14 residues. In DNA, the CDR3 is TGTGCCAGCGGGGGACCGCATAGCAATCAGCCCCAGCATTTT. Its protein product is CASGGPHSNQPQHF.

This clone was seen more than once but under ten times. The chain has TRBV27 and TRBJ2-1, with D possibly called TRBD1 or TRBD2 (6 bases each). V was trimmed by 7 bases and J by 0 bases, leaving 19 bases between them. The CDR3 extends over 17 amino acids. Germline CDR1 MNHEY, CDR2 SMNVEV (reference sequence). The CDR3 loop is CASTLPRGVSSYNEQFF. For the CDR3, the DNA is TGTGCCAGCACCCTCCCGAGGGGGGTGAGCTCCTACAATGAGCAGTTCTTC.

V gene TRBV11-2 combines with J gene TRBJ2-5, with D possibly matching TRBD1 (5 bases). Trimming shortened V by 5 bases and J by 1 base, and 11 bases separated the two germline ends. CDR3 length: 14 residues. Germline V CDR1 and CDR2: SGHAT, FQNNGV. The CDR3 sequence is CASSPVQGQETQYF. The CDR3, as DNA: TGTGCCAGCAGCCCTGTCCAGGGCCAAGAGACCCAGTACTTC.

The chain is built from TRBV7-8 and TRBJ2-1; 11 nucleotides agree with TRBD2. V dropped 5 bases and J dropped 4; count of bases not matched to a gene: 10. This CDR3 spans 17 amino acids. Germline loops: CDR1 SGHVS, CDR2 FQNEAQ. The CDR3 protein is CASSPARGLAEYNEQFF. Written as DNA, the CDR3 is TGTGCCAGCAGCCCAGCGAGGGGACTAGCGGAATACAATGAGCAGTTCTTC.

CDR3 loop: CASSLGQAPYEQYF. CDR3 sequence (DNA): TGTGCCAGCAGTTTAGGACAGGCGCCCTACGAGCAGTACTTC. This chain links TRBV28 with TRBJ2-7; TRBD1 agrees at 7 bases. Germline-derived CDR1 and CDR2 are MDHEN and SYDVKM. The CDR3 totals 14 residues. With V trimmed by 2 bases and J by 2 bases, 3 bases remained unmatched. Supplemented by reference TRBV28 and TRBJ2-7, the full variable domain reads DVKVTQSSRYLVKRTGEKVFLECVQDMDHENMFWYRQDPGLGLRLIYFSYDVKMKEKGDIPEGYSVSREKKERFSLILESASTNQTSMYLCASSLGQAPYEQYFGPGTRLTVT.

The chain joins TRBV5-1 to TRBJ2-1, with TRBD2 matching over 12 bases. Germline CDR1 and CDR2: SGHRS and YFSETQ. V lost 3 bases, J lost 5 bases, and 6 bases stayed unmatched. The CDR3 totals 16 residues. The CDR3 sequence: CASSSKLAGGNNEQFF. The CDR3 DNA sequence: TGCGCCAGCAGCTCCAAACTAGCGGGAGGAAACAATGAGCAGTTCTTC.

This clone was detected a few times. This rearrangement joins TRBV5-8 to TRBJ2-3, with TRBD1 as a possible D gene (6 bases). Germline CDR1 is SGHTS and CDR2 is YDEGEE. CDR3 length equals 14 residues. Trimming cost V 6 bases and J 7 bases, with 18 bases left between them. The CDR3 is CASNPSRGGNTQYF. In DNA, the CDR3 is TGTGCCAGCAACCCCTCAAGAGGGGGAAATACGCAGTATTTT.

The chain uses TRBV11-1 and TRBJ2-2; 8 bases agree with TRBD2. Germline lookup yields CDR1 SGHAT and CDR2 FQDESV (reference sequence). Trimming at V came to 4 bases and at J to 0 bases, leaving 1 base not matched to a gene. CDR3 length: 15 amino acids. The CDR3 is CASSWRGANTGELFF. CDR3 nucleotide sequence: TGTGCCAGCAGCTGGCGGGGGGCGAACACCGGGGAGCTGTTTTTT.

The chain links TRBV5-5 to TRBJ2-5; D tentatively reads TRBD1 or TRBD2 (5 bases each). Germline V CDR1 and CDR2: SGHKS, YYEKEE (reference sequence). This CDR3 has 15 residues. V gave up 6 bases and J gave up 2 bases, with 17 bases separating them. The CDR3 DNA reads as TGTGCCAGCAAATATTTGGGGACCGCACAAGAGACCCAGTACTTC. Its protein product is CASKYLGTAQETQYF.

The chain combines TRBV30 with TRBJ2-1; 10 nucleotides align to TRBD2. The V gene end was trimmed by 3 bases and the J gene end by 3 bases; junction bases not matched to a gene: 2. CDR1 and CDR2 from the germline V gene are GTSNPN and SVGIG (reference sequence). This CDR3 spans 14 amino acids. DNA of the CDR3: TGTGCCTGGAGCCGGACTAGCGGCTACAATGAGCAGTTCTTC. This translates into CAWSRTSGYNEQFF.

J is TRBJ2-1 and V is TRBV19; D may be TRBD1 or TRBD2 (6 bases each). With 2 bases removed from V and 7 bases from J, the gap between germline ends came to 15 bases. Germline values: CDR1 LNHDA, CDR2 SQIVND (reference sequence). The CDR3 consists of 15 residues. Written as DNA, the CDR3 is TGTGCCAGTAGTATAAGCCAAGTAGGGGGGAATGAGCAGTTCTTC. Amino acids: CASSISQVGGNEQFF.